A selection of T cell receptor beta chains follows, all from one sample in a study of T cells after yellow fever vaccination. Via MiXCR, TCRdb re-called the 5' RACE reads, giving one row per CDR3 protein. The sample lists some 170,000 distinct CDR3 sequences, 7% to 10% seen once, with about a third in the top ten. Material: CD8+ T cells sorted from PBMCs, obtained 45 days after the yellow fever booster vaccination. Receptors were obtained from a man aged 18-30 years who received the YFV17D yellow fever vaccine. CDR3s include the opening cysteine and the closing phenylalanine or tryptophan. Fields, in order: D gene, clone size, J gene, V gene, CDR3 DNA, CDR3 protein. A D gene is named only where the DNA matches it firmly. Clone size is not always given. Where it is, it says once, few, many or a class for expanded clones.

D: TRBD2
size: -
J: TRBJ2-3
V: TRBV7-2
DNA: TGTGCCAGCAGCTTAGAGCGGGAACTTTTAAGCACAGATACGCAGTATTTT
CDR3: CASSLERELLSTDTQYF

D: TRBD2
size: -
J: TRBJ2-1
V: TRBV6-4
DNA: TGTGCCAGCAGTACGACTAGCGGGGGTTCCCACCGCTCCTACAATGAGCAGTTCTTC
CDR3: CASSTTSGGSHRSYNEQFF

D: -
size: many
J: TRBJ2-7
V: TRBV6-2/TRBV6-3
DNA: TGTGCCAGCAGTTACTCGAGGGAGGAGGGCGAGCAGTACTTC
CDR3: CASSYSREEGEQYF

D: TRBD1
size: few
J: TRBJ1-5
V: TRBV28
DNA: TGTGCCAGCAGTCTAGGGACAGGGCCAGATCAGCCCCAGCATTTT
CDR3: CASSLGTGPDQPQHF

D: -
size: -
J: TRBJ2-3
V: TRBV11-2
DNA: TGTGCCAGCAGCTTAGGCCGTGTGGGCACAGATACGCAGTATTTT
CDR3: CASSLGRVGTDTQYF

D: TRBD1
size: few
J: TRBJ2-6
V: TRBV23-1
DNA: TGCGCCAGCAGTCCTCCAAATAATCCGGGACAGGGGCCCTCTGGGGCCAACGTCCTGACTTTC
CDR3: CASSPPNNPGQGPSGANVLTF

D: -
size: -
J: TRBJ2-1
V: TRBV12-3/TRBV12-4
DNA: TGTGCCAGCAGTTTAGAGGGGATGGGCTCCTACAATGAGCAGTTCTTC
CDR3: CASSLEGMGSYNEQFF

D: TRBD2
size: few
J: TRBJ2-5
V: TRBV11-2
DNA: TGTGCCAGCAGCTCGGAAGCGGGGGGGTACCAAGAGACCCAGTACTTC
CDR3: CASSSEAGGYQETQYF

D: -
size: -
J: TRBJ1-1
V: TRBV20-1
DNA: TGCAGTGCTAGAGATGCTTCCTGGGGTAACAACATGAACACTGAAGCTTTCTTT
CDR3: CSARDASWGNNMNTEAFF

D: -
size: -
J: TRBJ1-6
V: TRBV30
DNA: TGTGCCTGGAGTGTAGACAGATCTAAGATTCCTATCCTCCACTTT
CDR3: CAWSVDRSKIPILHF

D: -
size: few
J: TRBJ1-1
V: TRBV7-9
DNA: TGTGCCAGCAGCTTAGCGGCCTGGTTGGACGGGCTGGGCACTGAAGCTTTCTTT
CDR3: CASSLAAWLDGLGTEAFF

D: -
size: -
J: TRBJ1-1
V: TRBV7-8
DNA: TGTGCCAGCAGCTTAAGATACGCGGAGCACACTGAAGCTTTCTTT
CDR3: CASSLRYAEHTEAFF

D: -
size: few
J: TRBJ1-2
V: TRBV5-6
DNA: TGTGCCAGCAGCTGGGCCGGGGGCATCTATGGCTACACCTTC
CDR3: CASSWAGGIYGYTF

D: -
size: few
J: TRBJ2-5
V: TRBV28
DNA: TGTGCCAGCAGTTCGGGGGGCGAAGCGGAGACCCAGTACTTC
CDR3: CASSSGGEAETQYF

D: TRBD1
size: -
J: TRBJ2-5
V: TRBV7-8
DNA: TGTGCCAGCAGCTTAAGGCCCCGACAGGGAGTACTCCAAGAGACCCAGTACTTC
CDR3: CASSLRPRQGVLQETQYF

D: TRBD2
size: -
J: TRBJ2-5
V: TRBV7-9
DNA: TGTGCCAGCGGGGACTATCAAGAGACCCAGTACTTC
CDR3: CASGDYQETQYF

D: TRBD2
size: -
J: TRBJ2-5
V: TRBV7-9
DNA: TGTGCCAGCAGCACCCTGACTAGCGGGATTCAAGAGACCCAGTACTTC
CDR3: CASSTLTSGIQETQYF

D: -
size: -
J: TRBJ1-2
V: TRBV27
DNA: TGTGCCAGCAGTCTAACTCTGGTCAGCCTGACCTATGGCTACACCTTC
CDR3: CASSLTLVSLTYGYTF

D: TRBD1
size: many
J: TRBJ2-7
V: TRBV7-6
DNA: TGTGCCAGCGCCCTGGAGACAGGGCCTTACTCTTACGAGCAGTACTTC
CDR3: CASALETGPYSYEQYF

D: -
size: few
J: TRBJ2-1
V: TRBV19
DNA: TGTGCCAGTAGTATAGATTACTACAGAGCGAACAATGAGCAGTTCTTC
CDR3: CASSIDYYRANNEQFF

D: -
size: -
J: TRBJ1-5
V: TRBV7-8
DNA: TGTGCCAGCAGCCCCGAAGGGGTGAAAGGCCCGCCCCAGCATTTT
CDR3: CASSPEGVKGPPQHF

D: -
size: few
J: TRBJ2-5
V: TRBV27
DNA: TGTGCCAGCAGTTTTGGGGTTCAAGAGACCCAGTACTTC
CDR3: CASSFGVQETQYF

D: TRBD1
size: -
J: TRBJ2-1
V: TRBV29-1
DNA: TGCAGCGTTGAAGACTTGGACAGGGGGCTCTACAATGAGCAGTTCTTC
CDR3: CSVEDLDRGLYNEQFF

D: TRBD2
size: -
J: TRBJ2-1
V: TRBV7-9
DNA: TGTGCCAGCAGCACAACGGGACTAGCTATTCCCAATGAGCAGTTCTTC
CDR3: CASSTTGLAIPNEQFF

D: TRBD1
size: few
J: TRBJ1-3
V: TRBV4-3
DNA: TGCGCCAGCAGCCCAGAGATACACGGGACAGTCGCATTCTCTGGAAACACCATATATTTT
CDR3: CASSPEIHGTVAFSGNTIYF

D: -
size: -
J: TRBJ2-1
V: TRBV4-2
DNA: TGTGCCAGCAGCCAAGAGGGCGGCTTAAACAATGAGCAGTTCTTC
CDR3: CASSQEGGLNNEQFF

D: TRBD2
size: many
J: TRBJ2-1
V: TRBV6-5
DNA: TGTGCCAGTAGCGGGAGCTCCTACAATGAGCAGTTCTTC
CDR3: CASSGSSYNEQFF

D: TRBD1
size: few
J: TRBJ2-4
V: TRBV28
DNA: TGTGCCAGTTCCCCCAGGGGGACCAAAAACATTCAGTACTTC
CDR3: CASSPRGTKNIQYF

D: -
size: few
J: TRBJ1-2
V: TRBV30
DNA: TGTGCCTGGAGTGTGGCGGGGGGCCTTAACTATGGCTACACCTTC
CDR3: CAWSVAGGLNYGYTF

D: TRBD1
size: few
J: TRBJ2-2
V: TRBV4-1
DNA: TGCGCCAGCAGCCCCCGGGACAGGGGAATTAACACCGGGGAGCTGTTTTTT
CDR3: CASSPRDRGINTGELFF

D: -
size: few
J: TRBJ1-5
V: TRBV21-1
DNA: TGTGCCAGCAGCAAAGATGCGGGGCCAGCGAGCAATCAGCCCCAGCATTTT
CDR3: CASSKDAGPASNQPQHF

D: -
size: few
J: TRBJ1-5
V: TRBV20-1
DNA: TGCAGTGCCCCGAACCCCGGGGGGAATAGCAATCAGCCCCAGCATTTT
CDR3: CSAPNPGGNSNQPQHF

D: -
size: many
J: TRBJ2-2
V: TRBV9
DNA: TGTGCCAGCAGCGTAGCCACCGGGGAGCTGTTTTTT
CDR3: CASSVATGELFF

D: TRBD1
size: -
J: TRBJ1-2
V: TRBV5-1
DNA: TGCGCCAGCAGCTTGGTTATTGGGACAGGGGATGGCTACACCTTC
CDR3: CASSLVIGTGDGYTF

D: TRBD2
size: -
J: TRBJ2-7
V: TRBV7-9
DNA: TGTGCCAGCAGCTCGACTAGCGGGGCTTACGAGCAGTACTTC
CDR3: CASSSTSGAYEQYF

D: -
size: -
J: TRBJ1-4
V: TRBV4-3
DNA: TGCGCCAGCAGCCAAGATCCTGCCCAAGGTGGGAATGAAAAACTGTTTTTT
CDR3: CASSQDPAQGGNEKLFF

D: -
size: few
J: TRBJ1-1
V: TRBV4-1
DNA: TGCGCCAGCAGCCAAGAGGGGAGAGGGGTGGGCACTGAAGCTTTCTTT
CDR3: CASSQEGRGVGTEAFF

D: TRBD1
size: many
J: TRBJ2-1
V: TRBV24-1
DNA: TGTGCCACCAGTGAGTGGACAGGGGAGGGCTACAATGAGCAGTTCTTC
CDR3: CATSEWTGEGYNEQFF

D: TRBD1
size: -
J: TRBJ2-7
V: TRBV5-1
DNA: TGCGCCAGCAGCCTCGGACAGGGACTCCCCTACGAGCAGTACTTC
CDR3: CASSLGQGLPYEQYF

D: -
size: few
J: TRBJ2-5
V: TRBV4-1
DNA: TGCGCCAGCAGCCCGTCGGACGGGTACTACGTGGAGACCCAGTACTTC
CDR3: CASSPSDGYYVETQYF

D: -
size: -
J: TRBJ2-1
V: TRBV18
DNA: TGTGCCAGCTCACCCTGGCAGGGAAAGGGAAATGAGCAGTTCTTC
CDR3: CASSPWQGKGNEQFF

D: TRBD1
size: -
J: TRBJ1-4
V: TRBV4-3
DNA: TGCGCCAGCAGCCCGGAGGGGGCCTCTAATGAAAAACTGTTTTTT
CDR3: CASSPEGASNEKLFF

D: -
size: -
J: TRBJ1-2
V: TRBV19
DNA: TGTGCCAGTAAACAGGGCGCCTATGGCTACACCTTC
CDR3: CASKQGAYGYTF

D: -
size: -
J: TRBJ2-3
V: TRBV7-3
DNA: TGTGCCAGCAGCTTTTGGGGGAGCGATACGCAGTATTTT
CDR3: CASSFWGSDTQYF

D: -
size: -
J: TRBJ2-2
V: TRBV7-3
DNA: TGTGCCAGCAGCTTAGGGCAGGGCCAGACCGGGGAGCTGTTTTTT
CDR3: CASSLGQGQTGELFF

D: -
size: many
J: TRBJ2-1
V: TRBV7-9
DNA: TGTGCCAGCAGCTTCCCGGGGGTAGGCTCCTACAATGAGCAGTTCTTC
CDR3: CASSFPGVGSYNEQFF

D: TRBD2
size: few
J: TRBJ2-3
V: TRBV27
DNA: TGTGCCAGCAGTCTCCGGCGGACTAGCCGTACAGATACGCAGTATTTT
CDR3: CASSLRRTSRTDTQYF

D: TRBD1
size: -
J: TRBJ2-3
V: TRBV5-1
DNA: TGCGCCAGCAGCTTGGAAGTGACAGGGGTACCTGGTACGCAGTATTTT
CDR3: CASSLEVTGVPGTQYF

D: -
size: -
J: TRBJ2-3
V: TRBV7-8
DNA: TGTGCCAGCAGCTTAGTTTCCGGCACAGATACGCAGTATTTT
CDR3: CASSLVSGTDTQYF

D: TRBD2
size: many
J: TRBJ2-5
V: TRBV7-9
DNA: TGTGCCAGCAGCTTAACTAGCGGGCCCCAGTACTTC
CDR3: CASSLTSGPQYF

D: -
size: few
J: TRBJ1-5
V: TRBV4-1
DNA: TGCGCCAGCAGCCAAGACTCCCCCGGGACACTGGGCAATCAGCCCCAGCATTTT
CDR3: CASSQDSPGTLGNQPQHF